This entry is about one T cell receptor (beta chain). This record comes from a study of T-cell reconstitution after alpha-beta-depleted transplantation in children. Library preparation (for TCRbeta) was performed with unique molecular identifiers. MiXCR was run by TCRdb on the PCR reads, yielding one entry per CDR3 protein. The table shows about 400,000 distinct CDR3 sequences, with 10% to 15% occurring only once. The CDR3 length is 13 residues. The V gene lost 6 bases and the J gene lost 3 bases, with 9 bases spanning the gap. The sequence derives from a human donor who donated a stem cell graft to a child with Fanconi anemia. The rearrangement uses TRBV12-3 or TRBV12-4 and TRBJ1-5; D ambiguous. This sample comprised PBMCs, obtained from the stem cell graft. CDR3: CASRSRVNQPQHF. For the CDR3, the DNA is TGTGCCAGCAGGTCAAGGGTCAATCAGCCCCAGCATTTT.